This T cell receptor beta chain was observed in a study of blood T cell repertoires in COVID-19. Study-level information: Acute and convalescent COVID-19 specimens originated in the United States, Italy and Spain. Nucleic acid was either cDNA or gDNA, and it came from T cells, B-cell-depleted T cells, or PBMCs.

Authors' processing steps: Quantification of nucleated cells was approximated via reference gene primer amplification. Clones were sequenced by immunoSEQ multiplex PCR, and TCRdb holds only the in-frame ones, with some missing. That table supplies the V and J calls and clone size; D and trimming were determined from the DNA. The data show more than 150,000 clones, with about 90% seen just once and under 25% held by the top ten. The receptor was isolated from a man between 65 and 85 years old with active or convalescent COVID-19. Source material: peripheral blood.

Here the CDR3 reads CASSLALAGYNEQFF. In DNA form, the CDR3 reads TGTGCCAGCAGCTTGGCACTAGCGGGATACAATGAGCAGTTCTTC. This sequence joins TRBV5-4 and TRBJ2-1; 10 positions match TRBD2. This CDR3 is 15 amino acids long. CDR1 and CDR2 from the germline V gene are SGHNT and YYREEE (reference sequence). V was pared by 0 bases and J by 4 bases, with 1 base of the junction left unmatched. The whole variable domain, remainder taken from reference TRBV5-4 and TRBJ2-1, is ETGVTQSPTHLIKTRGQQVTLRCSSQSGHNTVSWYQQALGQGPQFIFQYYREEENGRGNFPPRFSGLQFPNYSSELNVNALELDDSALYLCASSLALAGYNEQFFGPGTRLTVL.